This T cell receptor (beta chain) was identified in a study of blood T cell repertoires in COVID-19. At the level of the study: Some COVID-19 samples were acute and others convalescent; all came from the United States, Italy and Spain.

The length of the CDR3 is 14 residues. Only in-frame clones appear in the TCRdb table, and some are missing; sequencing was by immunoSEQ multiplex PCR. The data hold over 50,000 clones, with about 90% observed a single time. The rearrangement uses TRBV12-2 and TRBJ2-7; TRBD1, the table's D call, was not compared with the DNA. TRBV12-2 is labeled a pseudogene. Sample: peripheral blood. This TCR came from a human donor in a cohort sampled during active COVID-19. The CDR3 DNA reads as TGTGCAAGTCGCTTCAGGGGCAATATCTACGAGCAGTACTTC. Translating gives CASRFRGNIYEQYF.